This entry describes one T cell receptor beta chain. The V end lost 5 bases, the J end lost 0 bases, and 13 bases lay between the germline ends. The CDR3 runs to 16 residues. The germline CDR1 and CDR2 sequences are SGHVS and FNYEAQ. In the authors' workflow: Amplification of reference gene primers provided the estimated nucleated cell counts. TCRdb keeps only in-frame clones here, not all; method: immunoSEQ multiplex PCR. V, J and clone size are those of that table, while D and trimming were read from the DNA. Counted here are about 180,000 clones, around 82% occurring once; the ten biggest clones make up 10%. This sample was included in a study of blood T cell repertoires in COVID-19. Background on the study: Sites across the United States, Italy and Spain contributed samples from acute and convalescent COVID-19. Sources were T cells, B-cell-depleted T cells, or PBMCs; the material itself was cDNA or gDNA.

The V call is TRBV7-6, the J call TRBJ1-4, with D maybe TRBD1 (5 bases). The sequencing input was peripheral blood. This receptor was taken from a woman older than 75 with active or convalescent COVID-19. The CDR3: CASSPGTRATNEKLFF. The CDR3 DNA is TGTGCCAGCAGCCCCGGGACTAGGGCAACTAATGAAAAACTGTTTTTT.